The table lists the clone carrying this T cell receptor beta chain with a few counts. This CDR3 has 12 amino acids. V lost 5 bases, J lost 2 bases, and 3 bases lay in between. Germline CDR1 and CDR2: SEHNR and FQNEAQ (reference sequence). Each CDR3 protein is one row after TCRdb ran MiXCR on the 5' RACE reads. The sample yields nearly 95,000 distinct CDR3 sequences, around a sixth seen once. These data originate in a study of early T cells in non-severe SARS-CoV-2 infection. Material: whole blood, obtained at baseline. This rearrangement joins TRBV7-9 to TRBJ2-2; D unclear. The TCR was taken from an adult who was a healthcare worker with PCR-confirmed SARS-CoV-2 infection or an uninfected control (not recorded which). CDR3 sequence (DNA): TGTGCCAGCAGCAAAAACACCGGGGAGCTGTTTTTT. Protein sequence: CASSKNTGELFF.